This TCR beta chain came from a study of post-analysis software for immune sequencing data (dated by TCRdb to between 2015 and 2017). Notes on the research overall: The recorded disease courses included relapsing-remitting, secondary progressive and progressive-relapsing multiple sclerosis, and some patients had no subtype annotation. The multiple sclerosis patient repertoires were compared with 10 to 12 previously published healthy control repertoires from donors aged about 6 to 26 years. A subset of samples was prepared in parallel using single-end sample barcoding, then pooled and co-amplified after Illumina adapter ligation. Beyond this particular receptor, the publication reports: Significantly higher frequencies in patients than in controls were found for five or six TRBV segments, including TRBV5-6, TRBV5-1 and TRBV20-1. Compared with controls, multiple sclerosis patients had significantly lower normalized Chao1 diversity, a finding suggesting substantial peripheral T-cell clonal expansion. The control group was slightly older than the multiple sclerosis patient group. When samples were clustered directly using the F measure, samples prepared in the same batch co-clustered strongly, which prompted a batch-effect correction.

This clonotype was picked up a small number of times. The antigen this receptor binds is unknown. No base quality information exists; no much larger clone differs at one position. Library generation was performed with PCR. The sequencing machine was an Illumina HiSeq 2500. To reduce PCR and sequencing biases, unique molecular identifiers were incorporated into the TCR beta cDNA libraries. Every 1 to 10 million input T cells yielded 500,000 or so cDNA molecules, meaning each molecule approximated one T cell. The patient libraries were prepared and sequenced using the same protocol as the earlier healthy control dataset. Within a given batch, samples were prepared together, multiplexed and sequenced on the same HiSeq lane. The study's processing was this. Raw barcoded reads were processed with MIGEC, discarding single-read molecular identifier groups before consensus assembly and CDR3 extraction. VDJtools was used for post-analysis of the clonotype tables, and diversity was normalized by down-sampling every dataset to the size of the smallest sample. In repertoire overlap clustering, CDR3 amino acid sequences, but not nucleotide sequences, were matched to correct batch-related cross-sample contamination. TCRdb itself trimmed the public reads at Q25 with fastp, ran MiXCR and retained productive beta chains. Records with the same CDR3 protein are collapsed into one entry carrying the most frequent genes and DNA. These V and J calls rely on TCRdb rather than the paper's analysis. The sample yields roughly 800,000 distinct CDR3 sequences; roughly 30% were counted once. The biggest ten clones account for under 0.7% of the sample.

TCR beta repertoires were profiled from peripheral blood of 10 to 15 young patients with multiple sclerosis to demonstrate the VDJtools post-analysis software. The multiple sclerosis patients were children and adolescents between roughly 6 and 16 years of age. The CDR3 has 18 amino acids, counting the end cysteine and phenylalanine. The sequence is cut down to CDR3 DNA, 54 bases in frame from base 1. Deletion took 1 base off V and 1 base off J, with a span of 18 bases between the germline ends. Taken from the germline V gene, the CDR1 and CDR2 loops are SGHRS and YFSETQ. The sample consisted of blood. The sequence came from a girl between 5 and 17 years old with multiple sclerosis. The chain was built from TRBV5-1 and TRBJ2-4, with the D gene too uncertain to name. The DNA is as follows: TGCGCCAGCAGCTTGATGTCCCGCAATCACGGGGCCAAAAACATTCAGTACTTC. This gives the protein CASSLMSRNHGAKNIQYF.